This T cell receptor (beta chain) was recorded in a study of Ad26.COV2.S vaccination and SARS-CoV-2 variants. About the study: Dosing was one shot or two shots 56 days apart.

Treatment of the sample: 15 to 20 received Ad26.COV2.S at low or high dose, single or two shots; about 5 received placebo; per-sample allocation not given. Day 63 after the first vaccine or placebo injection was the time point for sampling. The administered vaccine (an Ad26 vector) expressed Wuhan-strain SARS-CoV-2 spike. Regarding the study as a whole: Relative to placebo recipients, vaccine recipients exhibited elevated spike-specific TCR breadth. Vaccinees and placebo recipients showed similar non-spike TCR breadth.

Germline-derived CDR1 and CDR2 are SGHTA and FQGNSA. The CDR3 runs to 15 residues. V lost 1 base and J lost 4, with 10 bases in between. With regard to this clone: Antigen unknown.

Some clones are missing from TCRdb's copy, which holds only in-frame ones; the method was immunoSEQ multiplex PCR. Of around 450,000 clones in the sample, 88% are singletons; the top ten hold around 3.6%. The receptor comes from a person aged 18-65 years who received the Ad26.COV2.S COVID-19 vaccine or a placebo. V usage is TRBV7-2 and J usage is TRBJ2-2, with D unresolved. This sample comprised peripheral blood, obtained in a trial of Ad26.COV2.S vaccine versus placebo. The CDR3: CASSLVRFSTGELFF. For the CDR3, the DNA is TGTGCCAGCAGCTTAGTAAGGTTCTCCACCGGGGAGCTGTTTTTT.